Below are 32 T cell receptor beta chains sequenced from a single sample in a study of T cell repertoires in cytomegalovirus infection (dated by TCRdb to about 2019). The sequencing machine was an Illumina HiSeq 1500. TCRdb cleaned the public reads at Q25 with fastp, built clones with MiXCR and kept in-frame beta chains. Here each entry gathers all rows of one CDR3 protein and keeps the most common genes and DNA. Present in this sample are 800,000 to 950,000 distinct CDR3 sequences, about 31% of which were seen just once. Jointly, the top ten make up 12% of the sample. The sample's treatment or condition label is to be understood as: in vitro stimulation with specific CMV peptide epitopes to enrich CMV-specific T cells. These receptors lack a known antigen. The material was cultured CD8+ T cells from PBMCs, obtained from culture after CMV antigen stimulation. These receptor sequences come from a human donor in good health (CMV status not recorded). Some clones in this sample may be carry-over from other donors' samples.

Here the CDR3 reads CASSLASAFYGYTF. The CDR3 DNA reads as TGTGCCAGCAGCTTAGCAAGTGCATTCTATGGCTACACCTTC. The rearrangement links TRBV7-9 to TRBJ1-2; D unclear. Germline V gives CDR1 SEHNR, CDR2 FQNEAQ (reference sequence). V gave up 0 bases and J gave up 4 bases, with 9 bases separating them. The length of the CDR3 is 14 residues.

This clonotype occurred a few times. The chain links TRBV6-6 to TRBJ1-4; a possible D gene is TRBD1 (5 bases). V lost 4 bases and J 6 bases, leaving 15 bases between the germline ends. Germline V gene sequence: CDR1 MNHNY, CDR2 SVGAGI (reference sequence). This CDR3 region has 15 residues. DNA of the CDR3: TGTGCCAGCAGTTCTTGGTCCGGGGGGTATGAAAAACTGTTTTTT. It translates to CASSSWSGGYEKLFF.

This clonotype has just a few counts. CDR3 coding DNA: TGTGCCAGCAGCTCCATGAGGGGAATTAACACCGCTGAAGCTTTCTTT. It is translated as CASSSMRGINTAEAFF. This chain links TRBV7-2 with TRBJ1-1; weak D call: TRBD1 (5 bases). Germline V CDR1 and CDR2: SGHTA, FQGNSA. CDR3 length: 16 amino acids. Trimming shortened V by 4 bases and J by 6 bases, and 21 bases separated the two germline ends.

A single count supports this clonotype. This chain links TRBV2 with TRBJ1-2; TRBD1 matches at 7 bases. The CDR3 is made up of 12 amino acids. CDR1 is SNHLY and CDR2 is FYNNEI in the germline V gene. Trimming took 9 bases from V and 4 from J; bases not matched to a gene: 5. The CDR3 sequence is CASPGGFYGYTF. The DNA for the CDR3 is TGTGCCAGTCCAGGGGGTTTCTATGGCTACACCTTC. Drawing the rest from reference TRBV2 and TRBJ1-2, the complete variable domain is EPEVTQTPSHQVTQMGQEVILRCVPISNHLYFYWYRQILGQKVEFLVSFYNNEISEKSEIFDDQFSVERPDGSNFTLKIRSTKLEDSAMYFCASPGGFYGYTFGSGTRLTVV.

This clonotype was found once. This chain uses TRBV9 with TRBJ1-3; D not certain. CDR1 is SGDLS and CDR2 is YYNGEE in the germline V gene. CDR3 length equals 12 residues. V lost 3 bases, J lost 6 bases, and 7 bases lay in between. The chain's CDR3 is CASSAGKNTIYF. The CDR3 DNA is TGTGCCAGCAGCGCCGGTAAAAACACCATATATTTT. The complete variable domain, with remaining parts taken from reference TRBV9 and TRBJ1-3, reads DSGVTQTPKHLITATGQRVTLRCSPRSGDLSVYWYQQSLDQGLQFLIQYYNGEERAKGNILERFSAQQFPDLHSELNLSSLELGDSALYFCASSAGKNTIYFGEGSWLTVV.

This rearrangement joins TRBV19 to TRBJ1-1, with D perhaps TRBD1 (5 bases). The CDR3 loop spans 16 amino acids. Germline CDR1 LNHDA, CDR2 SQIVND (reference sequence). The V and J ends lost 7 bases and 2 bases respectively, with 20 bases between them. CDR3 sequence reads: CASTLRWGELNTEAFF. In DNA form, the CDR3 reads TGTGCCAGTACCCTAAGATGGGGGGAACTTAACACTGAAGCTTTCTTT.

The gene calls are TRBV6-5 and TRBJ1-1; 10 nucleotides align to TRBD1. The CDR3 has 15 residues. The V gene end was trimmed by 6 bases and the J gene end by 1 base; junction bases not matched to a gene: 5. Looked up from germline, CDR1 is MNHEY and CDR2 is SVGAGI. The chain's CDR3 is CASRDRGISNTEAFF. In DNA form, the CDR3 reads TGTGCCAGCAGGGACAGGGGGATTTCGAACACTGAAGCTTTCTTT.

This clonotype came up many times. The J gene is TRBJ2-6, the V gene TRBV7-2; 13 bases are shared with TRBD2. The trim removed 3 bases at V and 2 bases at J, leaving 1 base unmatched. Germline values: CDR1 SGHTA, CDR2 FQGNSA. The CDR3 length is 17 residues. CDR3 nucleotide sequence: TGTGCCAGCAGCTTTACTAGCGGGGGGGCTGGGGCCAACGTCCTGACTTTC. It encodes CASSFTSGGAGANVLTF.

V is TRBV11-3 and J is TRBJ2-2, with TRBD1 matching over 9 bases. V gave up 5 bases and J gave up 4 bases; unmatched junction bases: 5. This CDR3 contains 15 residues. The germline V gene has CDR1 SGHNT and CDR2 YENEEA. The CDR3 nucleotides are TGTGCCAGCAGCCCGACAGGGGGAAGCACCGGGGAGCTGTTTTTT. It is translated as CASSPTGGSTGELFF. The complete variable domain, with remaining parts taken from reference TRBV11-3 and TRBJ2-2, reads EAGVVQSPRYKIIEKKQPVAFWCNPISGHNTLYWYLQNLGQGPELLIRYENEEAVDDSQLPKDRFSAERLKGVDSTLKIQPAELGDSAVYLCASSPTGGSTGELFFGEGSRLTVL.

As for this clonotype: A much larger clone differs from this one at a single base, so this may be a read error. The rearrangement uses TRBV7-6 and TRBJ2-6; 10 bases agree with TRBD1. The CDR3 covers 17 residues. Germline V gene sequence: CDR1 SGHVS, CDR2 FNYEAQ. The CDR3 loop reads CASSAGTGAIGTNVLTF. Written as DNA, the CDR3 is TGTGCCAGCAGCGCCGGGACAGGGGCGATTGGGACCAACGTCCTGACTTTC.

The sample holds a few counts of this clonotype. The CDR3 DNA follows: TGTGCCAGCAGGGAAACTACGAGGAACACTGAAGCTTTCTTT. Protein sequence: CASRETTRNTEAFF. This chain uses TRBV2 with TRBJ1-1; D not certain. This CDR3 is built from 14 residues. Trimming took 6 bases from V and 1 from J, leaving 12 bases between them. Germline V gene data show CDR1 as SNHLY and CDR2 as FYNNEI.

With regard to this clonotype: The junction does not match germline at one end; this may be a read error. This rearrangement joins TRBV7-2 to TRBJ2-1; the match to TRBD2 covers 9 bases. CDR1 SGHTA and CDR2 FQGNSA come from the germline V gene. The CDR3 runs to 16 residues. The CDR3 spells CANSLDPSGGWSEQFF. CDR3 sequence (DNA): TGTGCCAACAGCTTAGACCCGAGCGGGGGGTGGAGTGAGCAGTTCTTC.

This chain links TRBV6-6 with TRBJ2-2, with a possible D match to TRBD2 (7 bases). The CDR3 sequence is 15 residues long. V lost 5 bases and J 13 bases, leaving 23 bases between the germline ends. The germline V gene encodes CDR1 MNHNY and CDR2 SVGAGI (reference sequence). The CDR3 DNA sequence: TGTGCCAGCAGTCATCCGGGGGGCGGTTGGATGTGGCTGTTTTTT. Translating gives CASSHPGGGWMWLFF.

This clonotype has a handful of counts. A much larger clone is a single base away; this may be a read error. The chain employs TRBV28 and TRBJ1-5, with D perhaps TRBD1 (5 bases). The V end was cut by 0 bases, the J end by 3 bases, with 9 bases between. Germline CDR1 and CDR2: MDHEN and SYDVKM. CDR3 length equals 15 residues. The DNA for the CDR3 is TGTGCCAGCAGTTTATGGGGCAGGGCCAATCAGCCCCAGCATTTT. It translates to CASSLWGRANQPQHF. Supplemented by reference TRBV28 and TRBJ1-5, the full variable domain reads DVKVTQSSRYLVKRTGEKVFLECVQDMDHENMFWYRQDPGLGLRLIYFSYDVKMKEKGDIPEGYSVSREKKERFSLILESASTNQTSMYLCASSLWGRANQPQHFGDGTRLSIL.

This clonotype was seen many times. The gene calls are TRBV7-2 and TRBJ2-7; maybe TRBD1 (6 bases). Germline lookup yields CDR1 SGHTA and CDR2 FQGNSA. The V end lost 5 bases, the J end lost 3 bases, and 17 bases lay between the germline ends. The CDR3 length is 15 residues. CDR3 nucleotides: TGTGCCAGCAGCCGATTAGCGACAGGAATCTACGAGCAGTACGTC. This encodes CASSRLATGIYEQYV.

This chain connects TRBV7-6 to TRBJ2-7; possibly TRBD2 for D (5 bases). This CDR3 is 12 amino acids long. Trimming took 2 bases from V and 5 from J, leaving 7 bases between them. Per germline, CDR1 SGHVS and CDR2 FNYEAQ. The CDR3 reads CASSLLGDEQYV. The CDR3 DNA sequence: TGTGCCAGCAGCTTACTGGGAGACGAGCAGTACGTC.

This clonotype occurred a few times. This chain connects TRBV11-2 to TRBJ2-7; D is unclear. The V end was cut by 3 bases, the J end by 5 bases, with 5 bases between. Germline V lookup: CDR1 SGHAT, CDR2 FQNNGV. The CDR3 loop spans 11 amino acids. The CDR3 nucleotides read TGTGCCAGCAGCTTCTCGAACGAGCAGTACGTC. Translation gives CASSFSNEQYV.

This clonotype was observed a few times. DNA for the CDR3: TGTGCCAGCAGTTTCGTCCCGGGACTAGCGGGGGCCTCCACAGATACGCAGTATTTT. This sequence encodes CASSFVPGLAGASTDTQYF. This rearrangement joins TRBV12-3 or TRBV12-4 to TRBJ2-3, with 14 bases fitting TRBD2. The CDR3 is made up of 19 amino acids. V shed 3 bases and J 2 bases; nucleotides not matched to a gene: 10.

This rearrangement joins TRBV24-1 to TRBJ1-1, with D unclear. V was trimmed by 7 bases and J by 2 bases, leaving 7 bases between them. The CDR3 runs 12 residues. Germline V gene lookup returns CDR1 KGHDR and CDR2 SFDVKD. The CDR3 DNA is TGTGCCACCAGCTTAGGAAACACTGAAGCTTTCTTT. Amino acids: CATSLGNTEAFF.

V usage is TRBV2 and J usage is TRBJ1-1; D call uncertain. Germline values: CDR1 SNHLY, CDR2 FYNNEI. The CDR3 totals 10 residues. With 8 bases removed from V and 7 bases from J, the gap between germline ends came to 8 bases. The CDR3 protein is CASVAGEAFF. The CDR3 DNA follows: TGTGCCAGCGTAGCGGGTGAAGCTTTCTTT.

The chain uses TRBV24-1 and TRBJ1-2; weak D call: TRBD1 (5 bases). Germline V lookup: CDR1 KGHDR, CDR2 SFDVKD. V lost 5 bases and J 3 bases, leaving 9 bases between the germline ends. CDR3 length: 13 amino acids. The CDR3 here is CATSGGTDYGYTF. Written as DNA, the CDR3 is TGTGCCACCAGTGGGGGGACGGACTATGGCTACACCTTC.

The chain employs TRBV7-6 and TRBJ1-1; D gene ambiguous. CDR1 and CDR2 from the germline V gene are SGHVS and FNYEAQ. The length of the CDR3 is 15 residues. V dropped 5 bases and J dropped 6 bases, with 19 bases sitting between them. CDR3 bases: TGTGCCAGCAGCATAACCCCTGGTCGGGTCCCTGAAGCTTTCTTT. Its translation: CASSITPGRVPEAFF.

This clonotype was detected a few times. The chain recombines TRBV27 with TRBJ2-3; TRBD2 aligns across 9 bases. V shed 0 bases, J shed 0 bases, and the junction held 7 bases outside the gene matches. Germline CDR1 reads MNHEY; CDR2 reads SMNVEV (reference sequence). The CDR3 spans 18 residues. The CDR3 nucleotides read TGTGCCAGCAGTTTATCTTGGCGAGCGGGGGGCAGCACAGATACGCAGTATTTT. It codes for CASSLSWRAGGSTDTQYF.

The chain links TRBV7-9 to TRBJ1-2; D gene uncertain. Trimming stripped 1 base from V and 7 bases from J, with 10 bases between. The CDR3 has 13 residues. Germline-derived CDR1 and CDR2 are SEHNR and FQNEAQ (reference sequence). The DNA of the CDR3 is TGTGCCAGCAGCTTAGGACCGGAGGTTGGCTACACCTTC. Encoded protein: CASSLGPEVGYTF. Filled out from reference TRBV7-9 and TRBJ1-2, the complete variable domain reads DTGVSQNPRHKITKRGQNVTFRCDPISEHNRLYWYRQTLGQGPEFLTYFQNEAQLEKSRLLSDRFSAERPKGSFSTLEIQRTEQGDSAMYLCASSLGPEVGYTFGSGTRLTVV.

The V call is TRBV7-3, the J call TRBJ2-7, with D uncertain. V was pared by 3 bases and J by 3 bases, with 6 bases between. The CDR3 extends over 12 amino acids. The germline V gene has CDR1 SGHTA and CDR2 FQGTGA. The CDR3 is CASSFDIYEQYF. CDR3 nucleotides: TGTGCCAGCAGCTTCGACATCTACGAGCAGTACTTC.

The sample holds a few counts of this clonotype. The chain carries TRBV4-1 and TRBJ2-1; the match to TRBD2 covers 9 bases. In germline, CDR1 is MGHRA, CDR2 YSYEKL. The V segment lost 3 bases and the J segment 8 bases; nucleotides outside the gene matches: 8. This CDR3 has 15 amino acids. The CDR3 nucleotides read TGCGCCAGCAGCCAGCTCGCGGGGGGGCTCGATGAGCAGTTCTTC. Protein product: CASSQLAGGLDEQFF.

The table lists this clonotype with a few counts. This chain joins TRBV6-6 and TRBJ1-4; D call uncertain. V was clipped by 6 bases and J by 12 bases, with 11 bases between them. Germline V CDR1 and CDR2: MNHNY, SVGAGI (reference sequence). The CDR3 consists of 11 residues. CDR3 nucleotide sequence: TGTGCCAGCAGCACCCAGCGCCAACTGTTTTTT. Residues: CASSTQRQLFF.

This rearrangement joins TRBV4-2 to TRBJ2-2; 11 nucleotides match TRBD2. This CDR3 is built from 19 residues. Germline CDR1 is LGHNA and CDR2 is YNFKEQ. Losses at the gene ends were 3 bases for V and 2 bases for J; bases not matched to a gene: 11. CDR3 sequence (DNA): TGTGCCAGCAGCCAGTTCTTGCCGGGACTAGCGGATAACACCGGGGAGCTGTTTTTT. It is translated as CASSQFLPGLADNTGELFF.

This clonotype has more than one count but fewer than ten. The J gene is TRBJ2-2, the V gene TRBV4-1; D might be TRBD2 (5 bases). The CDR3 runs 15 residues. The germline gives CDR1 MGHRA, CDR2 YSYEKL. Trimming removed 1 base from V and 5 bases from J, with 11 bases in between. CDR3 region: CASSQGFTSTGELFF. The CDR3 nucleotides read TGCGCCAGCAGCCAAGGTTTCACTAGTACCGGGGAGCTGTTTTTT.

The rearrangement links TRBV6-8 to TRBJ1-1, with a tentative D call TRBD1 (5 bases). The CDR3 runs to 16 residues. V lost 4 bases and J lost 2, with 17 bases in between. Germline V gene data show CDR1 as MNHGY and CDR2 as SAAAGT. CDR3 bases: TGTGCCAGCAGTTTCCCTTCCCGTCAGGGAAACACTGAAGCTTTCTTT. Its translation: CASSFPSRQGNTEAFF.

The V and J genes are TRBV4-2 and TRBJ1-2; 9 bases match TRBD1. Trimming took 4 bases from V and 5 from J; bases not matched to a gene: 11. The CDR3 runs to 16 residues. Germline V gives CDR1 LGHNA, CDR2 YNFKEQ. The CDR3 DNA follows: TGTGCCAGCAGCCCTCAAGGTTTGGGACAGGGTTATGGCTACACCTTC. Translation gives CASSPQGLGQGYGYTF.

The V call is TRBV9, the J call TRBJ1-5; possible D gene TRBD1, 6 bases. The V gene lost 0 bases and the J gene lost 0 bases, with 16 bases spanning the gap. Germline V gives CDR1 SGDLS, CDR2 YYNGEE. The CDR3 extends over 18 amino acids. CDR3 nucleotide sequence: TGTGCCAGCAGCGTAGTTGGGTACAGGGATTATAGCAATCAGCCCCAGCATTTT. It yields the protein CASSVVGYRDYSNQPQHF. The whole variable domain, filled in from reference TRBV9 and TRBJ1-5, reads DSGVTQTPKHLITATGQRVTLRCSPRSGDLSVYWYQQSLDQGLQFLIQYYNGEERAKGNILERFSAQQFPDLHSELNLSSLELGDSALYFCASSVVGYRDYSNQPQHFGDGTRLSIL.